Each of the 7 T cell receptor beta chains below was sequenced from the same sample in a study of T cell responses to AZD1222 COVID-19 vaccine. TCRdb's copy holds only in-frame clones and misses some; the assay was immunoSEQ multiplex PCR. This table has 200,000 to 250,000 clones, approximately 94% appearing once. The sample consisted of peripheral blood, taken on day 0 of MenACWY control vaccination. These receptor sequences come from an adult in good health.

The genes are TRBV5-4 and TRBJ1-4; D possibly corresponds to TRBD1 (6 bases). Germline V CDR1 and CDR2: SGHNT, YYREEE (reference sequence). This CDR3 has 13 residues. V lost 4 bases and J lost 8, with 12 bases in between. CDR3 bases: TGTGCCAGCAGCGGCCCGGGACAAGAAAAACTGTTTTTT. Its translation is CASSGPGQEKLFF.

V and J are TRBV7-2 and TRBJ1-1; TRBD1 matches at 9 bases. The J segment lost 4 bases and the V segment lost 5 bases, leaving 2 bases of the junction unmatched. Germline V gives CDR1 SGHTA, CDR2 FQGNSA. The CDR3 has 13 residues. The CDR3 DNA follows: TGTGCCAGCAGCCTGACAGGGGGCACTGAAGCTTTCTTT. Its translation is CASSLTGGTEAFF.

V is TRBV6-9 and J is TRBJ1-5, with D unresolved. CDR3 length: 15 amino acids. CDR1 and CDR2 from the germline V gene are MNHGY and SVAAGI. The ends were cut back, 3 bases at V and 0 bases at J, with 9 bases in the middle. The CDR3 DNA reads TGTGCCAGCAGTTACGGGCATAATAGCAATCAGCCCCAGCATTTT. It specifies CASSYGHNSNQPQHF.

The chain has TRBV19 and TRBJ1-2; D uncertain. The germline gives CDR1 LNHDA, CDR2 SQIVND (reference sequence). The CDR3 consists of 11 residues. The V end lost 4 bases, the J end lost 6 bases, and 6 bases lay between the germline ends. This CDR3 is CASSRHDGYTF. Written as DNA, the CDR3 is TGTGCCAGTAGTAGACACGATGGCTACACCTTC.

This rearrangement joins TRBV11-1 to TRBJ2-7; possibly TRBD2 for D (5 bases). The V and J ends lost 1 base and 0 bases respectively, with 7 bases between them. CDR3 size: 14 residues. Germline V gene sequence: CDR1 SGHAT, CDR2 FQDESV (reference sequence). CDR3 protein: CASSLVGSSYEQYF. In nucleotides, the CDR3 is TGTGCCAGCAGCTTAGTTGGGAGCTCCTACGAGCAGTACTTC.

The chain has TRBV18 and TRBJ1-2; the match to TRBD1 covers 7 bases. The CDR3 is made up of 12 amino acids. V gave up 1 base and J gave up 12 bases; unmatched junction bases: 5. Germline V gene lookup returns CDR1 KGHSH and CDR2 LQKENI. In nucleotides, the CDR3 is TGTGCCAGCTCACCACTCCAGGGGGAGCACACCTTC. This sequence encodes CASSPLQGEHTF.

The gene calls are TRBV7-8 and TRBJ1-5; D is ambiguous. The CDR3 length is 16 residues. Trimming took 3 bases from V and 0 from J, leaving 12 bases between them. CDR1 is SGHVS and CDR2 is FQNEAQ in the germline V gene. The CDR3 sequence: CASSFQASYSNQPQHF. CDR3 nucleotides: TGTGCCAGCAGCTTTCAAGCATCGTATAGCAATCAGCCCCAGCATTTT.